This entry lists 24 T cell receptor beta chains sequenced from one sample in a study of shared clonotypes between healthy human individuals. Assay: immunoSEQ multiplex PCR; the TCRdb copy retains only in-frame clones and omits some. Of about 520,000 clones in the sample, 81% were seen once. The sample taken for sequencing was PBMCs. These receptors all come from a woman in her thirties or forties in good health. Some clones in this sample may be carry-over from other donors' samples.

This clone appeared many times. Distinct nucleotide sequences in the sample also encode this CDR3. The chain is built from TRBV19 and TRBJ2-6; TRBD1 aligns across 7 bases. CDR3 length: 16 residues. In germline, CDR1 is LNHDA, CDR2 SQIVND (reference sequence). The junction had 5 bases not matched to a gene; V was cut back by 5 bases and J by 1 base. CDR3 loop: CASSHSQGSGANVLTF. The CDR3 DNA is TGTGCCAGTAGTCACTCACAGGGGTCTGGGGCCAACGTCCTGACTTTC.

The V gene is TRBV30, the J gene TRBJ1-5; D remains unclear. Trimming took 0 bases from V and 7 from J, leaving 7 bases between them. The germline V gene has CDR1 GTSNPN and CDR2 SVGIG (reference sequence). The CDR3 has 12 residues. The CDR3 nucleotides are TGTGCCTGGAGTGTAGATGAGCAGCCCCAGCATTTT. Translation: CAWSVDEQPQHF.

V and J are TRBV28 and TRBJ2-7; D is uncertain. Looked up from germline, CDR1 is MDHEN and CDR2 is SYDVKM. This CDR3 spans 12 amino acids. The V end was cut by 10 bases, the J end by 2 bases, with 12 bases between. DNA of the CDR3: TGTGCCACCGCGCAAATCCCCTACGAGCAGTACTTC. This encodes CATAQIPYEQYF.

V usage is TRBV7-2 and J usage is TRBJ2-2, with 8 positions matching TRBD2. CDR1 is SGHTA, CDR2 FQGNSA, per germline. The CDR3 has 15 amino acids. The junction had 7 bases not matched to a gene; V was cut back by 5 bases and J by 5 bases. The CDR3 loop is CASSPGLAVTGELFF. The CDR3 bases are TGTGCCAGCAGCCCAGGACTAGCCGTTACCGGGGAGCTGTTTTTT.

The chain employs TRBV5-1 and TRBJ1-1; TRBD1 is a possible D gene (5 bases). The CDR3 runs 13 residues. Germline V gene lookup returns CDR1 SGHRS and CDR2 YFSETQ. Trimming removed 2 bases from V and 6 bases from J, with 11 bases in between. The CDR3 loop is CASSFRGNAEAFF. CDR3 nucleotides: TGCGCCAGCAGCTTCCGGGGCAACGCTGAAGCTTTCTTT.

Worth noting for this clone: Only one base separates this from a far larger clonotype, so it likely reflects a read error. J is TRBJ1-1 and V is TRBV10-3; D is unclear. Germline V gives CDR1 ENHRY, CDR2 SYGVKD. This CDR3 is 13 amino acids long. The V and J ends lost 6 bases and 1 base respectively, with 9 bases between them. The CDR3 DNA reads as TGTGCCATCAGCAGGTACCCGAACACTGAAGCTTTCTTT. It codes for CAISRYPNTEAFF.

On this clone: A far more abundant clone sits one base away, making this likely a read error. V usage is TRBV30 and J usage is TRBJ2-1, with D perhaps assigned TRBD1 or TRBD2 (6 bases each). Germline V gene data show CDR1 as GTSNPN and CDR2 as SVGIG (reference sequence). V gave up 6 bases and J gave up 4 bases, with 16 bases separating them. The CDR3 covers 14 residues. Written as DNA, the CDR3 is TGTGCCTGTAATGCGGGACATAAATACAATGAGCAGTTCTTC. It specifies CACNAGHKYNEQFF.

This clone is medium-sized by share. This sample includes further DNA sequences coding for the same CDR3. This chain links TRBV7-9 with TRBJ2-7, with 7 bases identical to TRBD2. The CDR3 spans 15 residues. The V and J ends lost 1 base and 6 bases, in that order; junction bases with no gene match: 9. CDR1 SEHNR and CDR2 FQNEAQ come from the germline V gene (reference sequence). The CDR3 DNA reads TGTGCCAGCAGCTTAGGCGGGGGATCGTTCGGCGAGCAGTACTTC. Translation gives CASSLGGGSFGEQYF.

The chain has TRBV5-1 and TRBJ1-1; 7 bases agree with TRBD1. CDR3 length: 14 residues. Unmatched junction bases numbered 8, after V lost 4 bases and J lost 5 bases. CDR1 is SGHRS, CDR2 YFSETQ, per germline. The CDR3 here is CASSPRTGGTEAFF. As DNA, the CDR3 is TGCGCCAGCAGCCCGCGGACAGGCGGGACTGAAGCTTTCTTT.

This CDR3 is CASSYSMGSYNEQFF. The CDR3 nucleotides are TGTGCCAGCAGTTACTCGATGGGCTCCTACAATGAGCAGTTCTTC. V and J are TRBV6-6 and TRBJ2-1; D not resolved. The CDR3 runs to 15 residues. Looked up from germline, CDR1 is MNHNY and CDR2 is SVGAGI (reference sequence). V was cut by 0 bases and J by 0 bases, with 6 bases left in between.

This chain uses TRBV6-5 with TRBJ2-7; TRBD1 agrees at 9 bases. V gave up 0 bases and J gave up 4 bases; unmatched junction bases: 4. The CDR3 runs 15 residues. CDR1 is MNHEY, CDR2 SVGAGI, per germline. The CDR3 nucleotides read TGTGCCAGCAGTTACTCGGGGACAGGGCAGTACGAGCAGTACTTC. Translation gives CASSYSGTGQYEQYF.

Details on this clone: Since a far larger clone is one base different, this is likely a read error. Here the CDR3 reads CASGVWKTYEQYF. Written as DNA, the CDR3 is TGTGCCAGCGGGGTGTGGAAAACCTACGAGCAGTACTTC. The V and J genes are TRBV27 and TRBJ2-7; D remains unclear. The CDR3 is 13 amino acids. Between the trimmed V and J ends, which lost 8 bases and 2 bases, there was a span of 13 bases. The germline V gene has CDR1 MNHEY and CDR2 SMNVEV (reference sequence).

The V and J genes are TRBV6-4 and TRBJ1-2; 8 nucleotides align to TRBD1. Per germline, CDR1 MRHNA and CDR2 SNTAGT. V trimming: 5 bases; J trimming: 4 bases; junction bases outside the gene matches: 6. The CDR3 spans 14 residues. This CDR3 reads CASSTWTGSYGYTF. CDR3 bases: TGTGCCAGCAGTACCTGGACAGGGTCCTATGGCTACACCTTC.

The rearrangement links TRBV29-1 to TRBJ2-1; 7 bases map to TRBD1. The V and J ends lost 5 bases and 3 bases, in that order; junction bases with no gene match: 16. This CDR3 spans 17 amino acids. CDR1 and CDR2 (germline): SQVTM, ANQGSEA. CDR3 protein: CSVSDRVAQTFYNEQFF. The CDR3, as DNA: TGCAGCGTTTCCGACAGGGTCGCCCAAACTTTCTACAATGAGCAGTTCTTC.

CDR3 in DNA: TGTGCCAGCAGCGCTAGCGGGGGACAAGAGACCCAGTACTTC. Translation gives CASSASGGQETQYF. The V call is TRBV7-2, the J call TRBJ2-5; TRBD2 agrees at 10 bases. With 5 bases clipped from V and 2 bases from J, the junction kept 2 bases outside the gene matches. Germline V gives CDR1 SGHTA, CDR2 FQGNSA. The CDR3 is made up of 14 amino acids.

This chain's CDR3 is CASNREISYEQYF. Written as DNA, the CDR3 is TGTGCCAGCAATAGGGAGATCTCCTACGAGCAGTACTTC. This chain uses TRBV6-1 with TRBJ2-7; D may be TRBD2 (5 bases). The CDR3 runs to 13 residues. Germline V lookup: CDR1 MNHNS, CDR2 SASEGT. The ends were cut back, 7 bases at V and 0 bases at J, with 10 bases in the middle.

The rearrangement joins TRBV25-1 to TRBJ2-1, with TRBD1 as a possible D gene (6 bases). CDR1 is MGHDK, CDR2 SYGVNS, per germline. Trimming pared 8 bases from V and 3 bases from J, leaving 20 bases between. The CDR3 is made up of 16 amino acids. DNA of the CDR3: TGTGCCAGCTCTGATCCTGGACAGTCCCGCTACAATGAGCAGTTCTTC. Translation gives CASSDPGQSRYNEQFF.

The chain has TRBV7-2 and TRBJ1-2, with D possibly matching TRBD1 (6 bases). Per the germline V gene, CDR1 is SGHTA and CDR2 is FQGNSA. With 1 base removed from V and 0 bases from J, the gap between germline ends came to 9 bases. This CDR3 comprises 15 residues. The CDR3 loop is CASSLGGGSNYGYTF. The CDR3 nucleotides read TGTGCCAGCAGCTTAGGTGGGGGCTCTAACTATGGCTACACCTTC. Full variable domain (missing parts from reference TRBV7-2 and TRBJ1-2): GAGVSQSPSNKVTEKGKDVELRCDPISGHTALYWYRQSLGQGLEFLIYFQGNSAPDKSGLPSDRFSAERTGGSVSTLTIQRTQQEDSAVYLCASSLGGGSNYGYTFGSGTRLTVV.

About this clone itself: Additional DNA sequences in this sample encode the identical CDR3. This chain joins TRBV11-2 and TRBJ2-3, with unresolved D. This CDR3 has 12 amino acids. In germline, CDR1 is SGHAT, CDR2 FQNNGV. Trimming took off 6 bases at V and 0 bases at J, with 4 bases between the two ends. CDR3 sequence: CASRASTDTQYF. The CDR3 region has the DNA TGTGCCAGCAGAGCGAGCACAGATACGCAGTATTTT.

As for this clone: A much more abundant neighbour one base away suggests this may be a read error. This chain joins TRBV5-1 and TRBJ2-5; 9 positions match TRBD2. The V gene's germline CDR1 is SGHRS and CDR2 YFSETQ. This CDR3 comprises 16 residues. V lost 0 bases, J lost 1 base, and 4 bases stayed unmatched. In nucleotides, the CDR3 is TGCGCCAGCAGCTTGGGGGGCGGGGGGGCCCAAGAGACCCAGTACTTC. Translation: CASSLGGGGAQETQYF.

The genes are TRBV13 and TRBJ2-7; TRBD1 matches at 7 bases. CDR3 size: 15 residues. V gave up 3 bases and J gave up 3 bases; unmatched junction bases: 8. Germline CDR1 is PRHDT and CDR2 is FYEKMQ (reference sequence). CDR3 region: CASSLYRGEGYEQYF. The CDR3 nucleotides are TGTGCCAGCAGCTTGTACAGGGGAGAAGGCTACGAGCAGTACTTC.

Of note for this clone: A far more abundant clone sits one base away, making this likely a read error. J is TRBJ1-3 and V is TRBV30; D is ambiguous. V dropped 5 bases and J dropped 0 bases, with 8 bases sitting between them. Looked up from germline, CDR1 is GTSNPN and CDR2 is SVGIG (reference sequence). The CDR3 is made up of 13 amino acids. The CDR3 loop reads CAWYIFSGNTIYF. The CDR3 nucleotides are TGTGCCTGGTACATATTCTCTGGAAACACCATATATTTT.

The V and J genes are TRBV5-1 and TRBJ2-1, with TRBD2 as a possible D gene (6 bases). The CDR3 has 16 amino acids. Germline assignment: CDR1 SGHRS and CDR2 YFSETQ. V gave up 0 bases and J gave up 5 bases, with 15 bases separating them. The CDR3 DNA reads as TGCGCCAGCAGCTTGGTTGCCGGGAGTACAAACAATGAGCAGTTCTTC. This encodes CASSLVAGSTNNEQFF.

The rearrangement joins TRBV10-3 to TRBJ2-3; no clear D. The germline CDR1 and CDR2 sequences are ENHRY and SYGVKD. This CDR3 is 12 amino acids long. V was pared by 7 bases and J by 4 bases, with 9 bases between. The CDR3 sequence is CAIKASSDTQYF. As DNA, the CDR3 is TGTGCCATCAAGGCCTCCTCAGATACGCAGTATTTT.